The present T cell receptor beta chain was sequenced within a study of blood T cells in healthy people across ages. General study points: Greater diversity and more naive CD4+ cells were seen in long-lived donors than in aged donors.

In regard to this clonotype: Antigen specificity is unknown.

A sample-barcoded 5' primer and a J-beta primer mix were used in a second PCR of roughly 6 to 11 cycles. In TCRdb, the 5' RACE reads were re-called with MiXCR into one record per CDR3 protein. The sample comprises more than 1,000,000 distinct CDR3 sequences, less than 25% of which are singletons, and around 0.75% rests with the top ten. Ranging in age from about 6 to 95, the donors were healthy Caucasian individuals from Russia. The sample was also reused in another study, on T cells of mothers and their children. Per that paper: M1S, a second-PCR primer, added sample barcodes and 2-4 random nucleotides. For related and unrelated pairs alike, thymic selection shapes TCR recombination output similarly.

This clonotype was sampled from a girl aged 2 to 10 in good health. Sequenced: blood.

CDR3 nucleotides: TGTGCCAGCAGCGACCTAGCGGGGGGGCCGAGGAATGAGCAGTTCTTC. The encoded protein is CASSDLAGGPRNEQFF. The chain links TRBV9 to TRBJ2-1; TRBD2 aligns across 12 bases. V lost 3 bases and J lost 7; bases outside the gene matches: 8. CDR3 length: 16 residues. The germline gives CDR1 SGDLS, CDR2 YYNGEE.